The entry that follows covers one T cell receptor (beta chain) sequence. Its antigen is currently unknown. These data originate in a study of chemoradiotherapy in HPV16-positive cancers. Study overall: Candidate HPV-specific T-cell clones and common TCR motifs came from functional assays in two HPV16-positive patients.

Using immunoSEQ multiplex PCR, the repertoire was profiled, and TCRdb retains in-frame clones only, with some absent. The profile covers roughly 19,000 clones, with approximately 84% appearing a single time and over 3.5% taken by the ten largest. CDR3 length equals 12 residues. The V gene's germline CDR1 is SGHRS and CDR2 YFSETQ. Study-level points and caveats: Candidate HPV-specific clones and E7-related TCR motifs grew in tumor during treatment. In HPV16-positive patients, HPV-responsive T-cell expansion tracked better recurrence-free survival.

The source material was blood, sampled from a patient who underwent chemoradiotherapy. The V call is TRBV5-1, the J call TRBJ2-5; D possibly corresponds to TRBD1 (6 bases). The end of the DNA is better explained by TRBJ2-7, so the J call may be wrong. This TCR was recovered from a human donor with HPV-associated anogenital cancer. The CDR3 spells CASSPTGYEQYF. CDR3 sequence (DNA): TGCGCCAGCAGCCCGACAGGCTACGAGCAGTACTTC.